These T cell receptor beta chains were read from a single sample in a study of CD8+CD57+ T cells in acquired aplastic anemia. In TCRdb, the reads were re-called with MiXCR into one record per CDR3 protein. The sample holds roughly 220,000 distinct CDR3 sequences, roughly 60% seen once. Sequenced material: sorted CD4+, CD8+, or CD8+CD57+ T cells (not recorded which) from PBMCs. The receptors derive from a human donor with aplastic anemia. Both conserved end residues are part of each CDR3. The D gene is left open where the match is weak. Where a row states a size, it is once, few, many or the class of an expanded clone; other rows omit it.

clone_size j_call d_call v_call cdr3_aa cdr3_nt
NA TRBJ2-3 NA TRBV7-3 CASSSTGSTDTQYF TGTGCCAGCAGCTCCACAGGGTCCACAGATACGCAGTATTTT
NA TRBJ1-4 NA TRBV7-9 CASSLGSRSNEKLFF TGTGCCAGCAGCTTAGGATCCCGAAGTAATGAAAAACTGTTTTTT
many TRBJ2-7 NA TRBV5-5 CASSHREVRGEQYF TGTGCCAGCAGCCACCGCGAGGTGCGGGGCGAGCAGTACTTC
NA TRBJ2-1 NA TRBV12-5 CASGSFPGTPFNEQFF TGTGCTAGTGGTAGCTTTCCCGGGACTCCCTTTAATGAGCAGTTCTTC
NA TRBJ2-3 NA TRBV10-3 CAISKTDPPATSDTQYF TGTGCCATCAGCAAGACGGACCCTCCGGCGACCTCTGATACGCAGTATTTT
NA TRBJ2-5 NA TRBV6-5 CASSYSSKLGQETQYF TGTGCCAGCAGTTACTCGTCTAAGTTGGGGCAAGAGACCCAGTACTTC
NA TRBJ2-1 TRBD1 TRBV15 CATSSLGTGNEQFF TGTGCCACCAGCAGCCTTGGGACAGGGAATGAGCAGTTCTTC
NA TRBJ1-2 NA TRBV14 CASSQGLRRGYTF TGTGCCAGCAGCCAAGGGCTCCGGCGAGGCTACACCTTC
few TRBJ2-7 NA TRBV7-9 CASSLRADDNF TGTGCCAGCAGCCTCCGGGCAGACGACAACTTC
few TRBJ1-1 NA TRBV20-1 CSARESFGGAFF TGCAGTGCTAGGGAGTCCTTCGGCGGAGCTTTCTTT
NA TRBJ2-7 NA TRBV15 CATSRELGVYEQYF TGTGCCACCAGCAGAGAGCTGGGTGTCTACGAGCAGTACTTC
NA TRBJ1-1 NA TRBV7-2 CASTILGRSEAFF TGTGCCAGCACCATCTTAGGGCGCTCTGAAGCTTTCTTT
NA TRBJ2-7 NA TRBV14 CASSPTPGASYEQYF TGTGCCAGCAGCCCGACTCCGGGAGCATCCTACGAGCAGTACTTC
few TRBJ2-7 TRBD1 TRBV20-1 CSARQGAPYEQYF TGCAGTGCCCGGCAGGGGGCCCCCTACGAGCAGTACTTC
NA TRBJ2-3 NA TRBV6-2/TRBV6-3 CASTGGADTQYF TGTGCCAGCACCGGGGGCGCAGATACGCAGTATTTT
NA TRBJ2-7 TRBD2 TRBV2 CASSLGTSGGDEQYF TGTGCCAGCAGCTTGGGGACTAGCGGGGGAGACGAGCAGTACTTC
many TRBJ2-1 TRBD1 TRBV11-3 CASSLAGQGVYNEQFF TGTGCCAGCAGCTTAGCGGGACAGGGGGTGTACAATGAGCAGTTCTTC
NA TRBJ1-1 NA TRBV7-2 CASRIAVNTEAFF TGTGCCAGCAGGATAGCAGTGAACACTGAAGCTTTCTTT
NA TRBJ1-2 NA TRBV20-1 CSAQSPSMFGYTF TGCAGTGCGCAATCTCCGAGTATGTTCGGCTACACCTTC
few TRBJ2-3 NA TRBV29-1 CSVSRGLGDTQYF TGCAGCGTCTCGAGGGGTTTAGGAGATACGCAGTATTTT
once TRBJ2-2 TRBD1 TRBV2 CASSFRDRVLRGTGELFF TGTGCCAGCAGCTTTCGTGACAGGGTTTTACGCGGCACCGGGGAGCTGTTTTTT
few TRBJ2-7 NA TRBV20-1 CSASGRVDYEQYF TGCAGTGCTAGTGGAAGGGTTGACTACGAGCAGTACTTC
NA TRBJ2-2 NA TRBV29-1 CSVEAVTGELFF TGCAGCGTTGAGGCAGTTACCGGGGAGCTGTTTTTT
NA TRBJ1-1 NA TRBV11-2 CASSSGTRAEAFF TGTGCCAGCAGCTCTGGGACGAGGGCTGAAGCTTTCTTT